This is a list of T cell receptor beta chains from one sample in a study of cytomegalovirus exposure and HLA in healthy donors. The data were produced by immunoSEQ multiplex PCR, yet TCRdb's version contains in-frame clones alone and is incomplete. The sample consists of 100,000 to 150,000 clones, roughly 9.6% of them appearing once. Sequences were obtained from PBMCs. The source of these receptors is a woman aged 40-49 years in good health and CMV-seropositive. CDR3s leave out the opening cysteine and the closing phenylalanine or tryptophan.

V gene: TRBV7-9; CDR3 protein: ASSPWTSYNEQF
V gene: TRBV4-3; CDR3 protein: ASSLLSGGGVYTEAF
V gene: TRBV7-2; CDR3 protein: ASSAPRKGGVDSYNEQF
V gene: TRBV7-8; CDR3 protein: ASSLSGGVQF
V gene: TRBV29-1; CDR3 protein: SDGTGFTEAF
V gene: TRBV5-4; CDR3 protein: ASSISGGAYEQY
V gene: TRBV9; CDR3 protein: ASSPGSGGSQETQY
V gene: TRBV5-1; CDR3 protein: ASSFETSGYNEQF
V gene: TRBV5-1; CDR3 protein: ASSPTGGGEKLF
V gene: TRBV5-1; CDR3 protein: ASRQGALPSRGYT
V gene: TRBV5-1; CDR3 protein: ASSLGAASAEQY
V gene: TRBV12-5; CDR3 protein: ASGLQINANTGELF
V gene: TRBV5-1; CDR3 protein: ASSEGTAVQRNTEAF
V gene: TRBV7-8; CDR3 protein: ASSRGQANSPLH
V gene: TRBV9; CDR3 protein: ASSVGGTYGYT